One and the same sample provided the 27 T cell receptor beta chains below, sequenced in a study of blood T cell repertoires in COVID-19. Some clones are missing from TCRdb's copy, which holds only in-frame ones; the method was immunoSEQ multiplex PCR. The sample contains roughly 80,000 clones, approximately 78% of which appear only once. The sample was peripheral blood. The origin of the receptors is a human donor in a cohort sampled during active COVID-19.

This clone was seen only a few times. CDR3 DNA: TGTGCCAGCAGCCCGCGTACCTATAGCAATCAGCCCCAGCATTTT. Its protein is CASSPRTYSNQPQHF. The rearrangement uses TRBV7-8 and TRBJ1-5; D is unresolved. Trimming took off 5 bases at V and 0 bases at J, with 11 bases between the two ends. The CDR3 has 15 residues. Germline lookup yields CDR1 SGHVS and CDR2 FQNEAQ.

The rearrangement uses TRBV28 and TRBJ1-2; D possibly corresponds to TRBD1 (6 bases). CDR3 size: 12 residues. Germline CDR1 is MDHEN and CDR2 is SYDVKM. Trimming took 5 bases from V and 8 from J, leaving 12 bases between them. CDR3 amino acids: CASSPRGVGYTF. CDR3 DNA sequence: TGTGCCAGCAGTCCCAGGGGCGTAGGCTACACCTTC.

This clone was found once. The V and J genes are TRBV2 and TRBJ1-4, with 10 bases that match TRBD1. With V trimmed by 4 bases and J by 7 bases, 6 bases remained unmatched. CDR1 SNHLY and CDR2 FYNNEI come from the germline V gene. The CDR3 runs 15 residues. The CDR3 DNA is TGTGCCAGCAGTGCGAGACAGGGGGCGGTTGAAAAACTGTTTTTT. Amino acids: CASSARQGAVEKLFF. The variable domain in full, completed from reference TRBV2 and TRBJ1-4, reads EPEVTQTPSHQVTQMGQEVILRCVPISNHLYFYWYRQILGQKVEFLVSFYNNEISEKSEIFDDQFSVERPDGSNFTLKIRSTKLEDSAMYFCASSARQGAVEKLFFGSGTQLSVL.

CDR3 region: CATFGPPNTEAFF. CDR3 in DNA: TGTGCCACCTTTGGGCCCCCGAACACTGAAGCTTTCTTT. This rearrangement joins TRBV28 to TRBJ1-1; no reliable D call. CDR1 MDHEN and CDR2 SYDVKM come from the germline V gene. CDR3 length equals 13 residues. Trimming shortened V by 10 bases and J by 1 base, and 13 bases separated the two germline ends.

In nucleotides, the CDR3 is TGTGCCAGCAGCCGCGGGACAGTCGTTGGAAACACCATATATTTT. Translated, it gives CASSRGTVVGNTIYF. The chain employs TRBV3-1 (or the pseudogene TRBV3-2) and TRBJ1-3; 7 positions match TRBD1. After removal of 4 bases from V and 3 bases from J, the junction contained 6 bases not matched to a gene. Germline assignment: CDR1 LGHDT and CDR2 YNNKEL (reference sequence). The CDR3 length is 15 residues.

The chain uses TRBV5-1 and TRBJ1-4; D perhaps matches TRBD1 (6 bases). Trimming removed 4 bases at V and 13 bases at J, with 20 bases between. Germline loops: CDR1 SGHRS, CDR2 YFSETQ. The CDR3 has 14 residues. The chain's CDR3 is CASSSGGGPDGLFF. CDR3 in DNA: TGCGCCAGCAGCAGCGGGGGGGGGCCGGATGGACTGTTTTTT.

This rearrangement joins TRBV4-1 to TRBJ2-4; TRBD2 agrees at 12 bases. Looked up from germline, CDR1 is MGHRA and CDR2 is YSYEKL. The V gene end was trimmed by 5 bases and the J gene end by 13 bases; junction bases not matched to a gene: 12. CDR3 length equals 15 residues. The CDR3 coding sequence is TGCGCCAGCAGCGACACTAGCGGGGGGCTACGTTACCAGTACTTC. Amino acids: CASSDTSGGLRYQYF.

The chain's CDR3 is CASSPTGVTGELFF. In DNA, the CDR3 is TGTGCCAGCAGTCCGACAGGGGTGACCGGGGAGCTGTTTTTT. The rearrangement links TRBV2 to TRBJ2-2; 8 bases are a match to TRBD1. The V segment lost 5 bases and the J segment 5 bases; nucleotides outside the gene matches: 4. The CDR3 runs to 14 residues. The germline V gene has CDR1 SNHLY and CDR2 FYNNEI.

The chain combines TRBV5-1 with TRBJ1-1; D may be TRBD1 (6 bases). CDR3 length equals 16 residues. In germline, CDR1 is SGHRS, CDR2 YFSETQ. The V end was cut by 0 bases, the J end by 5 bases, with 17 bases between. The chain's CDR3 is CASSLAGGGEWTEAFF. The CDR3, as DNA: TGCGCCAGCAGCTTGGCGGGCGGGGGCGAATGGACTGAAGCTTTCTTT.

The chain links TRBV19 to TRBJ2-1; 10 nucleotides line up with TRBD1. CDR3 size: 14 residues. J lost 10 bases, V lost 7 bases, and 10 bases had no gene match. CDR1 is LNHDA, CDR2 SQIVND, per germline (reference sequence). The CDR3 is CASTSGQGRSEQFF. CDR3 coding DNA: TGTGCCAGTACCTCGGGACAGGGGAGATCCGAGCAGTTCTTC.

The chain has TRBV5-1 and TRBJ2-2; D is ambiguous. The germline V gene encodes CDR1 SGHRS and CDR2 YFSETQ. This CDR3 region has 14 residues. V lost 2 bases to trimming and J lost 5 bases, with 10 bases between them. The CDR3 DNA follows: TGCGCCAGCAGCTTCGGTTCCGCGACCGGGGAGCTGTTTTTT. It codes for CASSFGSATGELFF.

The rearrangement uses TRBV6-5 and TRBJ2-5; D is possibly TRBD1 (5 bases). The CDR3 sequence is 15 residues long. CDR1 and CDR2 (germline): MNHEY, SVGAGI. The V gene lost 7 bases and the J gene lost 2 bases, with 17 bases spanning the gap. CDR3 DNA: TGTGCCAGCACCGCACCCCTTGCAGGGCAAGAGACCCAGTACTTC. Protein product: CASTAPLAGQETQYF.

CDR3 region: CASSSNTEAFF. CDR3 nucleotides: TGTGCCAGCAGTTCAAACACTGAAGCTTTCTTT. The V gene is TRBV6-6, the J gene TRBJ1-1; D gene ambiguous. This CDR3 has 11 residues. Germline CDR1 reads MNHNY; CDR2 reads SVGAGI (reference sequence). V gave up 4 bases and J gave up 2 bases, with 2 bases separating them.

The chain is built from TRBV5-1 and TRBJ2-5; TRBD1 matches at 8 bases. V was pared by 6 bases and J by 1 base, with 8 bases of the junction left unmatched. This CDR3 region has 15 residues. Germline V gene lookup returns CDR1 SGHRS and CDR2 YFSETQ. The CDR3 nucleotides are TGCGCCAGCATTGAGACAGGGGTCCTCCAAGAGACCCAGTACTTC. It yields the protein CASIETGVLQETQYF.

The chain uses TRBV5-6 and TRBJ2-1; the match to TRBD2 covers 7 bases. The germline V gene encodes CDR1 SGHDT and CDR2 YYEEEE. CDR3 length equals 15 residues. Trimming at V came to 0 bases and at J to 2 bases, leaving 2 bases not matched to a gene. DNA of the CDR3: TGTGCCAGCAGCTTGGGCGGGGGAACCTACAATGAGCAGTTCTTC. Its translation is CASSLGGGTYNEQFF. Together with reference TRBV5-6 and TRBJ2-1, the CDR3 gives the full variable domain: DAGVTQSPTHLIKTRGQQVTLRCSPKSGHDTVSWYQQALGQGPQFIFQYYEEEERQRGNFPDRFSGHQFPNYSSELNVNALLLGDSALYLCASSLGGGTYNEQFFGPGTRLTVL.

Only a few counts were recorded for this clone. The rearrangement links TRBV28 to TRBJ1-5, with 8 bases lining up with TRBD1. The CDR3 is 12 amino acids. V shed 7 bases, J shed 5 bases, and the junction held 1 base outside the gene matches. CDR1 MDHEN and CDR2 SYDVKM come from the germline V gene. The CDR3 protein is CASTRGHQPQHF. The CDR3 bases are TGTGCCAGCACCAGGGGGCATCAGCCCCAGCATTTT. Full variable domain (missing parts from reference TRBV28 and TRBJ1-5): DVKVTQSSRYLVKRTGEKVFLECVQDMDHENMFWYRQDPGLGLRLIYFSYDVKMKEKGDIPEGYSVSREKKERFSLILESASTNQTSMYLCASTRGHQPQHFGDGTRLSIL.

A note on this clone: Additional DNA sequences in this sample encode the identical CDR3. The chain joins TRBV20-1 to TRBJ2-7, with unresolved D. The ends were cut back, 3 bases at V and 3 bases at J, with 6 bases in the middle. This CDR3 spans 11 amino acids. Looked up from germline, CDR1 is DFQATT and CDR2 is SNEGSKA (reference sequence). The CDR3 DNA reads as TGCAGTGCTAGGAGTGGCTACGAGCAGTACTTC. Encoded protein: CSARSGYEQYF.

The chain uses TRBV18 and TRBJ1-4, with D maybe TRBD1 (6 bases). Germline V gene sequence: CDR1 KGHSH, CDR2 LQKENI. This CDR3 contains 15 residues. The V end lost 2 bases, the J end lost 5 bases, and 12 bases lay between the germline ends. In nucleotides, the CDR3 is TGTGCCAGCTCACCAGGCTGGACAGTGAATGAAAAACTGTTTTTT. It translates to CASSPGWTVNEKLFF.

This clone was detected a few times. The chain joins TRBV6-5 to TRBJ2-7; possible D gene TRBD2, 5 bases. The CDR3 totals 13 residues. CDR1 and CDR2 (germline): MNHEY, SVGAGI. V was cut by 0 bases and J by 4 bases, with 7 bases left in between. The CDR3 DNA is TGTGCCAGCAGTTACTCGACGGGGTACGAGCAGTACTTC. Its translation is CASSYSTGYEQYF.

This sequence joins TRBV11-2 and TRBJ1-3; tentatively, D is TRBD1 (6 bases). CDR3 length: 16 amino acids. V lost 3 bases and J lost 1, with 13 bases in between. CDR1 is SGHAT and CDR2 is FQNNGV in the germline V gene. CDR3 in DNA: TGTGCCAGCAGCTTCTACAGGGAGTCGTCTGGAAACACCATATATTTT. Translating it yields CASSFYRESSGNTIYF.

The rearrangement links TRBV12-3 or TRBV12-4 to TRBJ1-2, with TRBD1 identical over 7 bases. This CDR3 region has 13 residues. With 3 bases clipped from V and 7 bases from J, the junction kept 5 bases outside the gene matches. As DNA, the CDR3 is TGTGCCAGCAGTTTGCGACAGGGATTTGGCTACACCTTC. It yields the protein CASSLRQGFGYTF.

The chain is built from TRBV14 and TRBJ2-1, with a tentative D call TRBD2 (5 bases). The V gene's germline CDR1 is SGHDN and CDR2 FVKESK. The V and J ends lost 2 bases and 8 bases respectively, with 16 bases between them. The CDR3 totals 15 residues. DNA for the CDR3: TGTGCCAGCAGCCAATTCCCGGGATCTTACGATGAGCAGTTCTTC. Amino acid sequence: CASSQFPGSYDEQFF.

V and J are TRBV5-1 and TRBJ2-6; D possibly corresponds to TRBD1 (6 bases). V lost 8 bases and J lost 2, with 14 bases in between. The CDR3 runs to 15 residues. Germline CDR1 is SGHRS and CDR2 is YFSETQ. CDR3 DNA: TGCGCCAGTTACCAACAGGGTGCTGGGGCCAACGTCCTGACTTTC. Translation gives CASYQQGAGANVLTF. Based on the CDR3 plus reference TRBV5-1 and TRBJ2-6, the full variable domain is KAGVTQTPRYLIKTRGQQVTLSCSPISGHRSVSWYQQTPGQGLQFLFEYFSETQRNKGNFPGRFSGRQFSNSRSEMNVSTLELGDSALYLCASYQQGAGANVLTFGAGSRLTVL.

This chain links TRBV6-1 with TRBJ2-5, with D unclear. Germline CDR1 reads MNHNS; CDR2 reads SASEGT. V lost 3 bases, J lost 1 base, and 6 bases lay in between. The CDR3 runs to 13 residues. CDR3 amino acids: CASSDIFQETQYF. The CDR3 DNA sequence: TGTGCCAGCAGTGACATTTTCCAAGAGACCCAGTACTTC.

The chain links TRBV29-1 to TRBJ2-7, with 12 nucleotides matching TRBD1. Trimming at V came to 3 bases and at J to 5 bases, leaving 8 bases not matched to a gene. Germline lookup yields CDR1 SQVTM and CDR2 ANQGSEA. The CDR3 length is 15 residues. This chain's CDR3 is CSVEGAGTGGDEQYF. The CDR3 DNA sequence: TGCAGCGTTGAGGGTGCCGGGACAGGGGGCGACGAGCAGTACTTC.

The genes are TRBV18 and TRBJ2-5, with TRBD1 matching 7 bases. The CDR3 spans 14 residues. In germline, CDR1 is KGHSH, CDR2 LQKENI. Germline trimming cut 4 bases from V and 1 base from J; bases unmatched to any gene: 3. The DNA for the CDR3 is TGTGCCAGCTCACTCGGGACAGCCCAAGAGACCCAGTACTTC. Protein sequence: CASSLGTAQETQYF.

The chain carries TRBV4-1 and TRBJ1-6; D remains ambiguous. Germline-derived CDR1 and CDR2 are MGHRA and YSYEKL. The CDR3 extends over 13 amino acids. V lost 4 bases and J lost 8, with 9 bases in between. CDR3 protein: CASSPTSDSPLHF. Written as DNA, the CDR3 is TGCGCCAGCAGCCCTACGAGTGATTCACCCCTCCACTTT.